This entry concerns a single TCR beta chain. This sample stems from a study of cytomegalovirus exposure and HLA in healthy donors. The donors were part of the validation cohort of around 110 subjects. That cohort was separate from the first cohort, which comprised 500 to 850 subjects. Method: immunoSEQ multiplex PCR; TCRdb's copy keeps in-frame clones and lacks some. The table records 130,000 to 150,000 clones, roughly 89% of them present only once. Germline CDR1 MNHEY, CDR2 SMNVEV (reference sequence). Trimming removed 0 bases from V and 4 bases from J, with 12 bases in between. This CDR3 is built from 15 residues.

The V call is TRBV27, the J call TRBJ1-1; possible D gene TRBD1, 6 bases. The clonotype originates from a woman under 30 in good health and CMV-seropositive. The sequenced sample consisted of PBMCs. The CDR3 loop reads CASSLSSGGGTEAFF. The CDR3 nucleotides are TGTGCCAGCAGTTTATCTTCGGGGGGCGGCACTGAAGCTTTCTTT.